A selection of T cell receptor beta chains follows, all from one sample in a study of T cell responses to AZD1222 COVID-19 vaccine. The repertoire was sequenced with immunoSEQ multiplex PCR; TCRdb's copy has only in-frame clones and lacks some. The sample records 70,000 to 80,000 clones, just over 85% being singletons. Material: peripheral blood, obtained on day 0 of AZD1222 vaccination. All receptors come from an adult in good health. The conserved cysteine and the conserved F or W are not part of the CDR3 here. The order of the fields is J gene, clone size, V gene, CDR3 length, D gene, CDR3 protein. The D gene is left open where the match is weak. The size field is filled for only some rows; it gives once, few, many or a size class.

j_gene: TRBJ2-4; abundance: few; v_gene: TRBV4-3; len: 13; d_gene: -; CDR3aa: ASSQERRHGNIQY
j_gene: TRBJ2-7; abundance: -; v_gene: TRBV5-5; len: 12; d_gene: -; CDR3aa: ASSVLETSYEQY
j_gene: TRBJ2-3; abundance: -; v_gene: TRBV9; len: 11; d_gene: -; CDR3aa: ASSDRATDTQY
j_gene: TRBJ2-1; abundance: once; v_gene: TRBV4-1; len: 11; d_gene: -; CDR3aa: ASSHREHNEQF
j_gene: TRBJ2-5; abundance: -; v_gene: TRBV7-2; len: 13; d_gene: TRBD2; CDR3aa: ASSLAGTSKETQY
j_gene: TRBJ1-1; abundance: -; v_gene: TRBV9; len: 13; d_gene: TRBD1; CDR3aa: ASSSRGDRNTEAF
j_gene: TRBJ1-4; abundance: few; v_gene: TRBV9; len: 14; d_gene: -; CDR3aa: ASSPRRTATNEKLF
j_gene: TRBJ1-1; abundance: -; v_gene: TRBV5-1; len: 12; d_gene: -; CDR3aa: ASSFNPANTEAF
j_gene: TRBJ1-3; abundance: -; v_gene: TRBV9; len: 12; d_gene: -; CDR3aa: ASTLGVTGNTIY
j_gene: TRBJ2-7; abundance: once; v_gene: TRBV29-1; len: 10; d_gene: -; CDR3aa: SVAEGTHEQY
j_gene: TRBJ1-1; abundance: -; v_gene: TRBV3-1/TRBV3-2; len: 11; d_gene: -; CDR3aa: ASTGIFDTEAF
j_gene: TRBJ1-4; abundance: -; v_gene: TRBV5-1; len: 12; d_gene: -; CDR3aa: ASSPRATNEKLF
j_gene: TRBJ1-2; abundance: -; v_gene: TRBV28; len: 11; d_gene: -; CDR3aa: ASSFGQVYGYT